In its sample, the clone carrying this T cell receptor (beta chain) was seen a few times. Its antigen is currently unknown. This sample was included in a study of cytomegalovirus exposure and HLA in healthy donors. Study findings and constraints: Trimming of TCR beta V- and J-genes showed a link, identified in a later analysis, to a missense DCLRE1C variant. It was approximately 170 TCR beta chains that were listed as cytomegalovirus-associated. The authors confirmed in vitro that a few CMV-associated chains were specific for CMV antigens.

Vbeta (60) and Jbeta (13) primers were used in the PCR. Clones were read by immunoSEQ multiplex PCR, and TCRdb kept only the in-frame ones, dropping some. The sample comprises under 150,000 clones, approximately 82% of which are singletons, and about 2.5% rests with the top ten. V lost 7 bases to trimming and J lost 4 bases; unmatched junction nucleotides: 4. The CDR3 runs to 12 residues. In germline, CDR1 is SQVTM, CDR2 ANQGSEA. The chain joins TRBV29-1 to TRBJ2-3, with 8 bases aligning to TRBD2. Source material: PBMCs. The source of this sequence is a man aged 50 or older in good health and CMV-seronegative. The CDR3 DNA reads as TGCAGCGCGGGGGGGCGCCCAGATACGCAGTATTTT. Residues: CSAGGRPDTQYF.